Described below is a single TCR beta chain sequence and its context. These data belong to a study of shared clonotypes between healthy human individuals. Terminally differentiated effector memory CD45RA+ cells were left out of the naive CD8 fraction, which was CD45RO-negative and positively selected for CCR7. Germline V gene data show CDR1 as SGHNT and CDR2 as YYREEE (reference sequence). V shed 0 bases, J shed 3 bases, and the junction held 7 bases outside the gene matches. This CDR3 region has 16 residues. The test was conducted at deep level. Repertoires were generated with immunoSEQ multiplex PCR, while TCRdb's copy carries only in-frame clones and drops some. The data show under 2,000,000 clones, about 95% seen once.

The sequence derives from a young man in good health. Source material: naive CD8+ T cells sorted from blood. The chain carries TRBV5-4 and TRBJ2-7; TRBD1 matches 9 bases. The CDR3 region has the DNA TGTGCCAGCAGCTTGGAAGGACAGGGGAGATTCTACGAGCAGTACTTC. It specifies CASSLEGQGRFYEQYF.